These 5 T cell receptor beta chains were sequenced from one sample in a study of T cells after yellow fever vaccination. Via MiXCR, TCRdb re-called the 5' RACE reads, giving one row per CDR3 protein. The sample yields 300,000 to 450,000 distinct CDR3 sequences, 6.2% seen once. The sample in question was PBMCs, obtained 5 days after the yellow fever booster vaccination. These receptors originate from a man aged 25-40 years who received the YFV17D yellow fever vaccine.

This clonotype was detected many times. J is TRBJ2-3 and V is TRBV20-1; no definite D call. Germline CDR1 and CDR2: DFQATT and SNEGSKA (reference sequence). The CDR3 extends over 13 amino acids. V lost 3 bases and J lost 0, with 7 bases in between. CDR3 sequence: CSARGGSTDTQYF. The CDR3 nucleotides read TGCAGTGCTAGGGGCGGTAGCACAGATACGCAGTATTTT.

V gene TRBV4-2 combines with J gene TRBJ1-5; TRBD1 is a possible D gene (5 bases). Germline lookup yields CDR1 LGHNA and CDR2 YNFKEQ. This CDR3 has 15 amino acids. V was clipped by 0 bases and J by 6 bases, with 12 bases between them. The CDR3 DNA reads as TGTGCCAGCAGCCAAGATTGGGGGGGAGGTCAGCCCCAGCATTTT. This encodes CASSQDWGGGQPQHF.

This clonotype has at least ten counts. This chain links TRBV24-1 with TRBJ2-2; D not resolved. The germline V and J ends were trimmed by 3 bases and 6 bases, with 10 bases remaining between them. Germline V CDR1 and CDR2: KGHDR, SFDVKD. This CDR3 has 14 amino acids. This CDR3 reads CATSDPGAAGELFF. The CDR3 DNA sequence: TGTGCCACCAGTGATCCCGGCGCGGCCGGGGAGCTGTTTTTT.

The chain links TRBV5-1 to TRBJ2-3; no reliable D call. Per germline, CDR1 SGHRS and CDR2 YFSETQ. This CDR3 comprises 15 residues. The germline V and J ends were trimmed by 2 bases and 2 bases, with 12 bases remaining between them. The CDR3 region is CASSFTGVSTDTQYF. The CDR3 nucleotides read TGCGCCAGCAGCTTTACTGGAGTCTCCACAGATACGCAGTATTTT.

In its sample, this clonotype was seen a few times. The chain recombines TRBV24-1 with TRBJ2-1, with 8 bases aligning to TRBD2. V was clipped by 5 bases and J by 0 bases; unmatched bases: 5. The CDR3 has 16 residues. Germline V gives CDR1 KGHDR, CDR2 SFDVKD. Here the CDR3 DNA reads TGTGCCACCAGTGTACTAGCGGCTAGCTCCTACAATGAGCAGTTCTTC. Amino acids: CATSVLAASSYNEQFF.